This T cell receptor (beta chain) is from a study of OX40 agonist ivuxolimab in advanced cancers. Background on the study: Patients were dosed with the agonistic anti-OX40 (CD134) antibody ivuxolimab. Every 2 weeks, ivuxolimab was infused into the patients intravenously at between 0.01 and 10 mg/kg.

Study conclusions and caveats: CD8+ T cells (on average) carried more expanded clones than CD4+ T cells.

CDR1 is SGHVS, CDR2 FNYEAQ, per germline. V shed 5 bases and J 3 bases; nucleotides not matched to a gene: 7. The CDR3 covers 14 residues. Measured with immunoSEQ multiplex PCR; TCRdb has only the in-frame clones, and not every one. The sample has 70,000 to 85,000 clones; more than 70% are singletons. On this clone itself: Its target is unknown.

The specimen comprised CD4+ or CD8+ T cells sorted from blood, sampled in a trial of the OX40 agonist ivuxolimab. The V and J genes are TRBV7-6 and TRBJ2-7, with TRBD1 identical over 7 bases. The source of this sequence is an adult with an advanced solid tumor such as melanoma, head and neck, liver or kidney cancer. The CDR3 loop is CASSPRQGVYEQYF. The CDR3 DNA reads TGTGCCAGCAGCCCAAGACAGGGCGTCTACGAGCAGTACTTC.